The clone carrying this T cell receptor (beta chain) was counted between two and nine times. These data belong to a study of technical replicates of blood from several donors. The protocol was immunoSEQ multiplex PCR, while the TCRdb copy is restricted to in-frame clones and leaves out a portion. The sample has about 14,000 clones, approximately 80% seen once. The TCR originated in a human donor in good health. The sample consisted of PBMCs.

CDR3 region: CASSDRGLDGYTF. CDR3 nucleotide sequence: TGTGCCAGTAGTGACAGGGGGCTCGATGGCTACACCTTC. The chain joins TRBV19 to TRBJ1-2; 10 bases match TRBD1. Germline assignment: CDR1 LNHDA and CDR2 SQIVND (reference sequence). J was trimmed by 6 bases and V by 5 bases; bases with no gene match: 3. The CDR3 runs 13 residues.